This TCR beta chain was sequenced during a study of CXCR3-negative and CXCR3-positive naive CD8 T cells. The study's findings and limits: Researchers report that CXCR3-positive naive cells carry more hydrophobic TRB CDR3s than CXCR3-negative naive cells. Unlike memory cells, which differed, naive CXCR3-negative and CXCR3-positive cells had similar TRBV-TRBJ usage. CD5 surface expression was similar among naive subsets, and TCR strength was estimated by inference from TRB CDR3 properties. Both of the naive subsets showed about the same high diversity, but memory CD8+ cells had much less.

In preparing the TRB cDNA libraries, 5' RACE with UMI labels was used. TCRdb re-analyzed the 5' RACE reads; it lists each CDR3 protein once, without DNA. The specimen's table records fewer than 140,000 distinct CDR3 sequences. Germline V lookup: CDR1 LGHNA, CDR2 YNFKEQ. CDR3 length: 14 amino acids. On this clonotype: Its antigen is currently unknown.

The sequence came from a human donor in good health. Some clones in this sample may be carry-over from other donors' samples. Sequencing was done on a sample of naive CXCR3+ CD8+ T cells from blood. Subset of the sample: CD45RO-CCR7+CD27+CD95- naive CD8+ T cells expressing CXCR3 (TNR3+). The chain uses TRBV4-2 and TRBJ2-7. The CDR3 reads CASSPSAATYEQYF.